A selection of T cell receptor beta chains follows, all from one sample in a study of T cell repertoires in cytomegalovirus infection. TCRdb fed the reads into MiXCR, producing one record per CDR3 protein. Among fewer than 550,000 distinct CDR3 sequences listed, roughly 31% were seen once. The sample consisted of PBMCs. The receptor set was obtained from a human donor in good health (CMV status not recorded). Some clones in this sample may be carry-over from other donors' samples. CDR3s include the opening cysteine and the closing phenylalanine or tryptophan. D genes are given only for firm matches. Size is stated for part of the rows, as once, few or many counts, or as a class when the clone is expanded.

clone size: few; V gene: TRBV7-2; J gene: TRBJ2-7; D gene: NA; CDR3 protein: CASSAGPQQYF; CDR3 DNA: TGTGCCAGCAGCGCGGGGCCCCAGCAGTACTTC
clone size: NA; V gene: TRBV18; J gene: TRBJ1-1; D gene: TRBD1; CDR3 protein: CASSPFGTVEAFF; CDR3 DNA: TGTGCCAGCTCACCATTCGGGACAGTTGAAGCTTTCTTT
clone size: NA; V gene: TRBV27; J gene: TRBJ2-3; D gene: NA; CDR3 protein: CASSLTVFGAGTDTQYF; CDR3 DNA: TGTGCCAGCAGTTTAACTGTGTTCGGCGCGGGAACAGATACGCAGTATTTT
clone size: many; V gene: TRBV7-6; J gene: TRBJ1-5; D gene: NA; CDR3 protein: CASSLAGTSPQHF; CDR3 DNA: TGTGCCAGCAGCTTAGCGGGAACCTCGCCCCAGCATTTT
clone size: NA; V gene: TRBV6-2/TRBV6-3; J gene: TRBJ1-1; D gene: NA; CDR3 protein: CASSFPGISGTEAFF; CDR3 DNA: TGTGCCAGCAGTTTCCCGGGGATCTCGGGGACTGAAGCTTTCTTT
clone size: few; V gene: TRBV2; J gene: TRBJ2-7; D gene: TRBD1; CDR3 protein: CASKGQGSYEQYF; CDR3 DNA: TGTGCCAGCAAGGGACAGGGGTCCTACGAGCAGTACTTC
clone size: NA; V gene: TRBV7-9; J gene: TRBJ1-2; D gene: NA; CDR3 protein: CASTPGRGDGYTF; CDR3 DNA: TGTGCCAGCACCCCGGGGAGGGGGGATGGCTACACCTTC
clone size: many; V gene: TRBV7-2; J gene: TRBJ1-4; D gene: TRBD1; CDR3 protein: CASSSRQGATNEKLFF; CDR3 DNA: TGTGCCAGCAGCTCCAGACAGGGGGCTACTAATGAAAAACTGTTTTTT
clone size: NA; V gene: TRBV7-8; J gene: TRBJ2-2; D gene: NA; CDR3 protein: CATRRANTGELFF; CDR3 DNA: TGTGCCACCCGCAGGGCTAACACCGGGGAGCTGTTTTTT
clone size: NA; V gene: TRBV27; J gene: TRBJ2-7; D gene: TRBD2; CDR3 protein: CASSAPRGTTGFYEQYF; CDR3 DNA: TGTGCCAGCAGCGCACCGCGGGGGACCACTGGGTTCTACGAGCAGTACTTC
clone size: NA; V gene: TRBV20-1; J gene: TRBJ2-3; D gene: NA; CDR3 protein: CSSANGTGLIYTQYF; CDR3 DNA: TGCAGTTCTGCTAACGGCACGGGGTTGATCTATACGCAGTATTTT
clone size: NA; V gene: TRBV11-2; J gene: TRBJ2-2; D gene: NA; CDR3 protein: CASSLAAGGVTGELFF; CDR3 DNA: TGTGCCAGCAGCTTAGCAGCTGGGGGTGTCACCGGGGAGTTGTTTTTT
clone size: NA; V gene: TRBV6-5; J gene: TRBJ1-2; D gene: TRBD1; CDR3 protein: CASSYSMGQGARGYTF; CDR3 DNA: TGTGCCAGCAGTTACTCGATGGGACAGGGGGCGCGAGGCTACACCTTC
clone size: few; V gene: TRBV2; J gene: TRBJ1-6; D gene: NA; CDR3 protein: CASRGANSPLHF; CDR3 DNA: TGTGCCAGCCGCGGGGCTAATTCACCCCTCCACTTT
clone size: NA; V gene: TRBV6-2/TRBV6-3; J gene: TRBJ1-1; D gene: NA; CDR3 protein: CASSPSALLNTEAFF; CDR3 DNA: TGTGCCAGCAGTCCCAGCGCCCTTTTGAACACTGAAGCTTTCTTT
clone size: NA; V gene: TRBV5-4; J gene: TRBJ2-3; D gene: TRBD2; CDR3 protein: CASSRLAGFSDTQYF; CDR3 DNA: TGTGCCAGCAGCCGACTAGCGGGGTTTTCTGATACGCAGTATTTT
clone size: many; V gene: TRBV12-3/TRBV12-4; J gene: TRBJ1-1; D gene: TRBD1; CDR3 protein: CASSPHRGASHTEAFF; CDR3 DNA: TGTGCCAGCAGTCCGCACAGGGGCGCATCCCACACTGAAGCTTTCTTT
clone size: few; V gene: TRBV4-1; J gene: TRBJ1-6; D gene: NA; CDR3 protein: CASSQDRSYSPLHF; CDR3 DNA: TGCGCCAGCAGCCAAGACAGGTCGTATTCACCCCTCCACTTT
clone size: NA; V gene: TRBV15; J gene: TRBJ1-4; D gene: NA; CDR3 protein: CATSLVGGLNEKLFF; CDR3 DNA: TGTGCCACCAGCCTCGTAGGGGGGCTTAATGAAAAACTGTTTTTT
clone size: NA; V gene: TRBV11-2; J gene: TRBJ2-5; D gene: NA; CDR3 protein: CASSRAQGIGETQYF; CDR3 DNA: TGTGCCAGCAGCCGAGCGCAGGGGATCGGAGAGACCCAGTACTTC
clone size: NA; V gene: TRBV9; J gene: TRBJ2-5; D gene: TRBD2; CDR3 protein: CASSVGAGGYQETQYF; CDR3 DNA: TGTGCCAGCAGCGTAGGTGCCGGGGGGTACCAAGAGACCCAGTACTTC
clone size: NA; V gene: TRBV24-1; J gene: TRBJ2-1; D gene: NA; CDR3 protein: CATSADLNEQFF; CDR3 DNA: TGTGCCACCAGTGCTGATTTGAATGAGCAGTTCTTC
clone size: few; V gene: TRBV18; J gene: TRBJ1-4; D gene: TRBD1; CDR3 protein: CASSVSRGQVELFF; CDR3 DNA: TGTGCCAGCTCCGTATCCAGGGGGCAGGTGGAACTGTTTTTT
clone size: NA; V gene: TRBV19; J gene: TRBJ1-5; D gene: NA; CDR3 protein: CASSILGSRNQPQHF; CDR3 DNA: TGTGCCAGTAGTATCCTCGGGAGCCGCAATCAGCCCCAGCATTTT
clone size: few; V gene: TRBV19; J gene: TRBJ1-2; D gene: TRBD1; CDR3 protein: CASSRSGGLGYGYTF; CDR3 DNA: TGTGCCAGCTCGCGATCAGGGGGTCTCGGCTATGGCTACACCTTC
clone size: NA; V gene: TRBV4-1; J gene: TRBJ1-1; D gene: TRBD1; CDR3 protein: CASSHLGQGTAEAFF; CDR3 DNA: TGCGCCAGCAGCCACTTAGGACAGGGAACGGCTGAAGCTTTCTTT
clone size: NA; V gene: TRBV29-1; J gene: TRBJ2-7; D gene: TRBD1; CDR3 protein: CSVEAGTGTHEQYF; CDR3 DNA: TGCAGCGTTGAAGCCGGGACAGGGACGCACGAGCAGTACTTC
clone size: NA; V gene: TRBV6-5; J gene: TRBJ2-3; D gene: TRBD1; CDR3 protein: CASSQQGVTDTQYF; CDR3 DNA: TGTGCCAGCAGCCAACAGGGGGTCACAGATACGCAGTATTTT
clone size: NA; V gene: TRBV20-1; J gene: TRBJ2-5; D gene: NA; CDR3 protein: CSVTDPGRWGETQYF; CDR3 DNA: TGCAGTGTCACGGATCCGGGACGGTGGGGAGAGACCCAGTACTTC
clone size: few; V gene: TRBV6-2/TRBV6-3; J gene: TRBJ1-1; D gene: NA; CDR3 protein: CASSYSGQGGEAFF; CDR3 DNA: TGTGCCAGCAGTTACTCGGGGCAGGGCGGTGAAGCTTTCTTT
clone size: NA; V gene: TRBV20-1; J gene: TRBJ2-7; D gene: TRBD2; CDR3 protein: CSARGRLRTSSLDEQYF; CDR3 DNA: TGCAGTGCTAGAGGGAGACTGCGGACTAGTAGTCTCGACGAGCAGTACTTC
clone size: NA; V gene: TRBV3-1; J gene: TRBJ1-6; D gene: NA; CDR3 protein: CASSQLRTAAYSPLHF; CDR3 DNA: TGTGCCAGCAGCCAACTGAGGACAGCCGCGTACTCACCCCTCCACTTT
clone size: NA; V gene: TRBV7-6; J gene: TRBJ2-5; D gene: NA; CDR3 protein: CASSPRTAIQGTQYF; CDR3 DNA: TGTGCCAGCAGCCCTCGGACAGCAATACAAGGGACCCAGTACTTC
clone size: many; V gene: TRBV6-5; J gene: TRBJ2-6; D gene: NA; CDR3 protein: CASSLTLGGANVLTF; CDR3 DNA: TGTGCCAGCAGTCTAACCCTGGGGGGGGCCAACGTCCTGACTTTC
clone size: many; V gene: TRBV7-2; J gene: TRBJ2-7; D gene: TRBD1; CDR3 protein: CASSSAGQGAYEQYF; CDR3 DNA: TGTGCCAGCAGCTCCGCGGGACAGGGGGCCTACGAGCAGTACTTC
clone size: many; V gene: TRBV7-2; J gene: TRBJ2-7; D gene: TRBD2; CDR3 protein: CASSLVGTTPSYEQYF; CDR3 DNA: TGTGCCAGCAGCTTAGTCGGGACTACACCCTCCTACGAGCAGTACTTC
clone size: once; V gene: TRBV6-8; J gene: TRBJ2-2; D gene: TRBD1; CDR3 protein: CASTRTGNTGELFF; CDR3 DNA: TGTGCCAGCACAAGGACAGGGAACACCGGGGAGCTGTTTTTT
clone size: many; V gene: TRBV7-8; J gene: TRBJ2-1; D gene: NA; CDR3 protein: CASRLRANEQFF; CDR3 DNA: TGTGCCAGCAGATTGAGAGCGAATGAGCAGTTCTTC
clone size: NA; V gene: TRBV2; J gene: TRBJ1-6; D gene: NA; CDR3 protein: CASRDRQNSPLHF; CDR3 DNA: TGTGCCAGCAGAGATCGACAGAATTCACCCCTCCACTTT
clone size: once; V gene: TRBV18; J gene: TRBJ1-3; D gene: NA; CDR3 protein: CASSLGQGNPGNTIYF; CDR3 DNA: TGTGCCAGCTCACTCGGGCAGGGGAATCCTGGAAACACCATATATTTT
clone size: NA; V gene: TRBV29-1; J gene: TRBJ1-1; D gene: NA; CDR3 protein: CSVEGLTLEAFF; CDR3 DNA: TGCAGCGTTGAAGGCCTGACACTGGAAGCTTTCTTT
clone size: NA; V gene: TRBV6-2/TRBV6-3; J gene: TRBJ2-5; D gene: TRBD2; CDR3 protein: CASKGTGLAGETQYF; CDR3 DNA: TGTGCCAGTAAGGGGACGGGACTAGCGGGGGAGACCCAGTACTTC
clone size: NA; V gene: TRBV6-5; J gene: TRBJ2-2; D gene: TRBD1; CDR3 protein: CASSYARDRANTGELCF; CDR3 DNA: TGTGCCAGCAGTTACGCCCGGGACAGGGCTAACACCGGGGAGCTGTGTTTT
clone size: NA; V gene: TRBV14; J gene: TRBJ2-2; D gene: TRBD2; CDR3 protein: CASSPTSMWELFF; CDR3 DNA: TGTGCCAGCAGCCCGACTAGCATGTGGGAGCTGTTTTTT
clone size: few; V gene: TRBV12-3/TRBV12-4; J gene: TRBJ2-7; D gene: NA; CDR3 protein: CASSSAGASYEQYF; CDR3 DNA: TGTGCCAGCAGTTCGGCAGGGGCCTCCTACGAGCAGTACTTC
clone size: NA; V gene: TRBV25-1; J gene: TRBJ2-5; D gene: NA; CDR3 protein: CASIGLIPETQYF; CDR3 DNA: TGTGCCAGCATAGGGCTAATCCCAGAGACCCAGTACTTC
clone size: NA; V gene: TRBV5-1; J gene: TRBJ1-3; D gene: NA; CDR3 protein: CASRHDSSSGNTIYF; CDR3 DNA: TGCGCCAGCAGGCATGACAGCAGCTCTGGAAACACCATATATTTT
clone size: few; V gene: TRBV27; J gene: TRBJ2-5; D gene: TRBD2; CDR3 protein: CASSLSAGGPETQYF; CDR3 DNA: TGTGCCAGCAGTTTGAGTGCGGGGGGGCCCGAGACCCAGTACTTC
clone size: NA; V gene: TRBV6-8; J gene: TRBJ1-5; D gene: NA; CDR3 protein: CASSSIVSGQGNQPQHF; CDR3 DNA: TGTGCCAGCAGTTCCATAGTTTCTGGGCAGGGCAATCAGCCCCAGCATTTT
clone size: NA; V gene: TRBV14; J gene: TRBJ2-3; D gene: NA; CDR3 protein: CASSQLHLTDTQYF; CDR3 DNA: TGTGCCAGCAGCCAACTACATCTCACAGATACGCAGTATTTT
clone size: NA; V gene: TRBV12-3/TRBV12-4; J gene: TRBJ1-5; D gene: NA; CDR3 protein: CASSLGPGAGQPQHF; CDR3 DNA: TGTGCCAGCAGTTTAGGGCCAGGGGCGGGTCAGCCCCAGCATTTT
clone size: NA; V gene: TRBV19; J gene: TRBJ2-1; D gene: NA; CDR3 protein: CASTSIRGPRGNEQFF; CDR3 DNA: TGTGCCAGTACCTCGATCCGGGGGCCACGGGGCAATGAGCAGTTCTTC
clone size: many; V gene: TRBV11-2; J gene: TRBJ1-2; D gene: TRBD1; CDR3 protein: CASRRLGPGGSDNYGYTF; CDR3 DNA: TGTGCCAGCAGAAGACTGGGGCCAGGGGGCTCTGATAACTATGGCTACACCTTC
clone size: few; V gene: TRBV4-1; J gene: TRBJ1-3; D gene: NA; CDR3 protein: CASSQVGVTGNTIYF; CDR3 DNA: TGCGCCAGCAGCCAAGTGGGGGTAACGGGAAACACCATATATTTT
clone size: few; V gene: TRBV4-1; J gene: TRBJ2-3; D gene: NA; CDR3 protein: CASSQAHGPPDTQYF; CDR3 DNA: TGCGCCAGCAGCCAAGCCCACGGACCCCCAGATACGCAGTATTTT